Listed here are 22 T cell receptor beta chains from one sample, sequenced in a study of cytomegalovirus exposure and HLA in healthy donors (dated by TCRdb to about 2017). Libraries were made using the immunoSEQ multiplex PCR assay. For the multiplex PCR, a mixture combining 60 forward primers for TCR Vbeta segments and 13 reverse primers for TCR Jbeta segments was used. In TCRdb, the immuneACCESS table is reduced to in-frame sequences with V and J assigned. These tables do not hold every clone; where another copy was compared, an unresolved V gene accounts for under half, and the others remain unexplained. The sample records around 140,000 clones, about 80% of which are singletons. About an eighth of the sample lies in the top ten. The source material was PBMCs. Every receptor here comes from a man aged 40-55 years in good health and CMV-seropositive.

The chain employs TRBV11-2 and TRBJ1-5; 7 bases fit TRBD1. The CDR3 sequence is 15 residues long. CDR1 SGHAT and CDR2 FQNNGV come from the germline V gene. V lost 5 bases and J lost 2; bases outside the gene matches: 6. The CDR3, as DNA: TGTGCCAGCAGCCCAGGGGGAAAAGGCAATCAGCCCCAGCATTTT. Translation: CASSPGGKGNQPQHF. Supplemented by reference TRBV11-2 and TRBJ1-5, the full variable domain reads EAGVAQSPRYKIIEKRQSVAFWCNPISGHATLYWYQQILGQGPKLLIQFQNNGVVDDSQLPKDRFSAERLKGVDSTLKIQPAKLEDSAVYLCASSPGGKGNQPQHFGDGTRLSIL.

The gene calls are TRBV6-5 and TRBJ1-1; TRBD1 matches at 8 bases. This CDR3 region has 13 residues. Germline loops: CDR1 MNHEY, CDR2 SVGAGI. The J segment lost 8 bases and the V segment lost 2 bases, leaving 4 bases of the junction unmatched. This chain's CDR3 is CASSYRTGKEAFF. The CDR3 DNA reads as TGTGCCAGCAGTTACCGGACAGGGAAAGAAGCTTTCTTT.

Here the CDR3 DNA reads TGTGCCAGCAGCTTAGCGCGGAGGGAGGGGGTCGAGCAGTACTTC. The encoded protein is CASSLARREGVEQYF. This sequence joins TRBV7-8 and TRBJ2-7; D may be TRBD2 (7 bases). Germline values: CDR1 SGHVS, CDR2 FQNEAQ. The CDR3 spans 15 residues. V was pared by 0 bases and J by 6 bases, with 15 bases between. Together with reference TRBV7-8 and TRBJ2-7, the CDR3 gives the full variable domain: GAGVSQSPRYKVAKRGQDVALRCDPISGHVSLFWYQQALGQGPEFLTYFQNEAQLDKSGLPSDRFFAERPEGSVSTLKIQRTQQEDSAVYLCASSLARREGVEQYFGPGTRLTVT.

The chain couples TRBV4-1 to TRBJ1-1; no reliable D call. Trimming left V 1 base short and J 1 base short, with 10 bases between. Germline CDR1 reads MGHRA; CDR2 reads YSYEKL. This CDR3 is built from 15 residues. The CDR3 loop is CASSQVSKANTEAFF. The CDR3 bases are TGCGCCAGCAGCCAAGTTTCGAAAGCGAACACTGAAGCTTTCTTT.

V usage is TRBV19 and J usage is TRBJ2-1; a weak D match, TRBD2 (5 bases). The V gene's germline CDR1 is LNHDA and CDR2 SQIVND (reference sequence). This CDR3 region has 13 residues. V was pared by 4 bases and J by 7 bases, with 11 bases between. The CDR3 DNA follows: TGTGCCAGTAGTACCCCGGGAAGGAATGAGCAGTTCTTC. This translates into CASSTPGRNEQFF.

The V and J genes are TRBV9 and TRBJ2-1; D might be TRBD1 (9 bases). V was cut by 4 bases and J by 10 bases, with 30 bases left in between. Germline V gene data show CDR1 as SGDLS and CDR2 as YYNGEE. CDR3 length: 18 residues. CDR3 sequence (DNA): TGTGCCAGCAGCCCGGGACAGGGCACGCATAGCGGGGCGGGGGAGCAGTTCTTC. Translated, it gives CASSPGQGTHSGAGEQFF.

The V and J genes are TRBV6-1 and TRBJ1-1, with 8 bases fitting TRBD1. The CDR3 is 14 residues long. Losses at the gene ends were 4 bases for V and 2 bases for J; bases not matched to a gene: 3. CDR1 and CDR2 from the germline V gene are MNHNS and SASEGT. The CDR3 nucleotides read TGTGCCAGCAGTGTAGACAGGGGTAACACTGAAGCTTTCTTT. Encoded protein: CASSVDRGNTEAFF.

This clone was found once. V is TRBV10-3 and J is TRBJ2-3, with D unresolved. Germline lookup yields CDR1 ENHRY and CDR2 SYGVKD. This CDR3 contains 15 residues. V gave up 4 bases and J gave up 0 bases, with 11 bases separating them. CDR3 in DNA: TGTGCCATCAGTGTAAGTGACGGGAGCACAGATACGCAGTATTTT. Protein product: CAISVSDGSTDTQYF.

Here the CDR3 DNA reads TGTGCCAGCAGCAATCCTAAATTGCTTGGCTACACCTTC. Translating it yields CASSNPKLLGYTF. The J gene is TRBJ1-2, the V gene TRBV6-1; no clear D gene. This CDR3 spans 13 amino acids. Between the trimmed V and J ends, which lost 6 bases and 7 bases, there was a span of 15 bases. From germline, CDR1 is MNHNS and CDR2 SASEGT.

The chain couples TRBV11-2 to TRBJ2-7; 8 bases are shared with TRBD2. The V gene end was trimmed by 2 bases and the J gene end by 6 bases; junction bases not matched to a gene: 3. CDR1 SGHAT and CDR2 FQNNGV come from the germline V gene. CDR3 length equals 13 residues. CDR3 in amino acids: CASSLNGGAEQYF. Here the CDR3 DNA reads TGTGCCAGCAGCTTAAACGGGGGGGCCGAGCAGTACTTC.

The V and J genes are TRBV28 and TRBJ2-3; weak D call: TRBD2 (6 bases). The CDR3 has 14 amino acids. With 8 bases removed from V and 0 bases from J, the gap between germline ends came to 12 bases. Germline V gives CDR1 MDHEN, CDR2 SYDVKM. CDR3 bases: TGTGCCAGCGGGACTGGGGGTAGCACAGATACGCAGTATTTT. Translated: CASGTGGSTDTQYF.

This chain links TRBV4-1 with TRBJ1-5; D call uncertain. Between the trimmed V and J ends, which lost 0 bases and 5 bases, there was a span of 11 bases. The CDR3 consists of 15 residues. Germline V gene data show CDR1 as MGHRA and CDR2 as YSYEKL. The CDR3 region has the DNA TGCGCCAGCAGCCAAGACCCTGGTGGGCATCAGCCCCAGCATTTT. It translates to CASSQDPGGHQPQHF.

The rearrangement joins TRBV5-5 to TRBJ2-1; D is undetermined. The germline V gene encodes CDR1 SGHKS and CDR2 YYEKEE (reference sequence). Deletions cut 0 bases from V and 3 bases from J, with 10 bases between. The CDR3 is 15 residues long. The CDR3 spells CASSLVDNFYNEQFF. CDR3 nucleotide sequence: TGTGCCAGCAGCTTGGTTGACAACTTCTACAATGAGCAGTTCTTC.

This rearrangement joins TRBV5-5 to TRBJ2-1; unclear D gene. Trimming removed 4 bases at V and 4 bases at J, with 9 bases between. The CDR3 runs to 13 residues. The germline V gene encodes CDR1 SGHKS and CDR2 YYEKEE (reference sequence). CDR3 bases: TGTGCCAGCAGCCGCCTGCGGTACAATGAGCAGTTCTTC. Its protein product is CASSRLRYNEQFF.

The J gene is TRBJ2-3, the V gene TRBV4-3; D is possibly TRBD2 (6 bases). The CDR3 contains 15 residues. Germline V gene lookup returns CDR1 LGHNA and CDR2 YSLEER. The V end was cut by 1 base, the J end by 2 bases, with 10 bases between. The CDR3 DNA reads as TGCGCCAGCAGCCAAGGCGGGGCCCTCACAGATACGCAGTATTTT. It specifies CASSQGGALTDTQYF.

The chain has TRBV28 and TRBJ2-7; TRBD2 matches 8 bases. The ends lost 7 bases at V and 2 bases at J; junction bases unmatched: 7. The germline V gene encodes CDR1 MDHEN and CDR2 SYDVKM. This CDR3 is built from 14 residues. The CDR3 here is CASTPTSETYEQYF. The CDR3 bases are TGTGCCAGCACCCCGACTAGCGAGACCTACGAGCAGTACTTC.

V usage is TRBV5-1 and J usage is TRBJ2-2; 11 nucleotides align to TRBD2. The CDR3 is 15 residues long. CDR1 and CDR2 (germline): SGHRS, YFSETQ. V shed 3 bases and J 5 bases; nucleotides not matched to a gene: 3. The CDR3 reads CASSSSGRWTGELFF. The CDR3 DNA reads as TGCGCCAGCAGCTCTAGCGGGAGGTGGACCGGGGAGCTGTTTTTT.

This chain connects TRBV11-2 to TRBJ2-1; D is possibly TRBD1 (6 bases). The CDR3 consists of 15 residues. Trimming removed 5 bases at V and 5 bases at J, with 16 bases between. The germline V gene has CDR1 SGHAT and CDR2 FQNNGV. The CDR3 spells CASSNQGSPNNEQFF. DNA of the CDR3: TGTGCCAGCAGCAACCAGGGGTCCCCAAACAATGAGCAGTTCTTC. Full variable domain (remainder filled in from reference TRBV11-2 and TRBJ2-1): EAGVAQSPRYKIIEKRQSVAFWCNPISGHATLYWYQQILGQGPKLLIQFQNNGVVDDSQLPKDRFSAERLKGVDSTLKIQPAKLEDSAVYLCASSNQGSPNNEQFFGPGTRLTVL.

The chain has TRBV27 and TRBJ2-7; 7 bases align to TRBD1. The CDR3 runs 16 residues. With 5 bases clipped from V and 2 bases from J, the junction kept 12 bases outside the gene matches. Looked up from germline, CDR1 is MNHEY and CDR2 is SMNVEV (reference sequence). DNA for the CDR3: TGTGCCAGCAGTACGCGACCTATTACAGGGGCCTACGAGCAGTACTTC. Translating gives CASSTRPITGAYEQYF.

The CDR3 DNA is TGTGCCAGCAGTTTAACGGTCACCGGGGAGCTGTTTTTT. Encoded protein: CASSLTVTGELFF. The rearrangement joins TRBV6-5 to TRBJ2-2; D is undetermined. V was cut by 4 bases and J by 4 bases, with 7 bases left in between. The CDR3 loop spans 13 amino acids. Germline lookup yields CDR1 MNHEY and CDR2 SVGAGI.

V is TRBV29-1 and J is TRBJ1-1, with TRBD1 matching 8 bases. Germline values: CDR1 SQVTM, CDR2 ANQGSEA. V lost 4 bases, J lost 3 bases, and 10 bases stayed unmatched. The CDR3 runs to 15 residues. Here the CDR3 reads CSVGGTGGEDTEAFF. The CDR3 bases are TGCAGCGTTGGGGGGACAGGCGGGGAGGACACTGAAGCTTTCTTT.

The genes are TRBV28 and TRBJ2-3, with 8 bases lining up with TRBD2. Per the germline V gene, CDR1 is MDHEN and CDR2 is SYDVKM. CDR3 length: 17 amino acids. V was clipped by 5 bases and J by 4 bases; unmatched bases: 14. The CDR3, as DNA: TGTGCCAGCAGTCCGATCCTTAGCGGGATCTCCGCAGATACGCAGTATTTT. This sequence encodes CASSPILSGISADTQYF.